A single sample gave rise to the 32 T cell receptor beta chains below, sequenced in a study of blood T cell repertoires in COVID-19. The assay was immunoSEQ multiplex PCR, and TCRdb's table has in-frame clones only and misses some. The sample consists of about 200,000 clones, around nine tenths of them appearing once. Source material: peripheral blood. The receptors were gathered from a man in his fifties with acute or convalescent COVID-19.

V usage is TRBV28 and J usage is TRBJ2-3, with TRBD2 matching 8 bases. This CDR3 spans 15 amino acids. Germline V gives CDR1 MDHEN, CDR2 SYDVKM. J was trimmed by 4 bases and V by 4 bases; bases with no gene match: 7. CDR3 nucleotides: TGTGCCAGCAGTTACGGGAGGGCGGGGGCAGATACGCAGTATTTT. The encoded protein is CASSYGRAGADTQYF. Using reference TRBV28 and TRBJ2-3 for the parts outside the CDR3, the full variable domain is DVKVTQSSRYLVKRTGEKVFLECVQDMDHENMFWYRQDPGLGLRLIYFSYDVKMKEKGDIPEGYSVSREKKERFSLILESASTNQTSMYLCASSYGRAGADTQYFGPGTRLTVL.

This rearrangement joins TRBV24-1 to TRBJ2-3; 7 nucleotides align to TRBD2. Germline-derived CDR1 and CDR2 are KGHDR and SFDVKD. The length of the CDR3 is 14 residues. Trimming cost V 4 bases and J 1 base; bases outside gene matches: 1. The CDR3 region has the DNA TGTGCCACCAGTGACGCGGGGGGCACAGATACGCAGTATTTT. Amino acids: CATSDAGGTDTQYF.

The chain uses TRBV4-1 and TRBJ2-1; TRBD1 aligns across 7 bases. After removal of 4 bases from V and 8 bases from J, the junction contained 5 bases not matched to a gene. Germline V gene data show CDR1 as MGHRA and CDR2 as YSYEKL. CDR3 size: 13 residues. The CDR3 loop reads CASSPRQGYEQFF. The CDR3 bases are TGCGCCAGCAGCCCAAGACAGGGCTATGAGCAGTTCTTC.

The chain couples TRBV2 to TRBJ2-5, with 7 bases aligning to TRBD1. Germline CDR1 and CDR2: SNHLY and FYNNEI. The CDR3 contains 13 residues. V was pared by 4 bases and J by 1 base, with 0 bases of the junction left unmatched. CDR3 region: CASSGDSQETQYF. In DNA form, the CDR3 reads TGTGCCAGCAGTGGGGACAGCCAAGAGACCCAGTACTTC. Drawing the rest from reference TRBV2 and TRBJ2-5, the complete variable domain is EPEVTQTPSHQVTQMGQEVILRCVPISNHLYFYWYRQILGQKVEFLVSFYNNEISEKSEIFDDQFSVERPDGSNFTLKIRSTKLEDSAMYFCASSGDSQETQYFGPGTRLLVL.

The V and J genes are TRBV9 and TRBJ1-1, with D unclear. The CDR3 is 13 amino acids. Germline V gene lookup returns CDR1 SGDLS and CDR2 YYNGEE. The V and J ends lost 4 bases and 1 base respectively, with 8 bases between them. CDR3 region: CASSSNRNTEAFF. The CDR3 coding sequence is TGTGCCAGCAGCAGTAACAGGAACACTGAAGCTTTCTTT.

The chain uses TRBV7-9 and TRBJ1-1; 9 bases map to TRBD1. Germline assignment: CDR1 SEHNR and CDR2 FQNEAQ (reference sequence). The V and J ends lost 5 bases and 11 bases, in that order; junction bases with no gene match: 9. The CDR3 contains 13 residues. CDR3 region: CASSPGQGGWAFF. Here the CDR3 DNA reads TGTGCCAGCAGCCCGGGACAGGGCGGGTGGGCTTTCTTT.

This chain uses TRBV6-5 with TRBJ1-1; TRBD1 matches at 7 bases. The CDR3 runs 14 residues. Germline V gene data show CDR1 as MNHEY and CDR2 as SVGAGI. J lost 10 bases, V lost 6 bases, and 14 bases had no gene match. The CDR3 coding sequence is TGTGCCAGCAGCCCAGCTTTGACAGGGTTGGGAGCTTTCTTT. Its protein is CASSPALTGLGAFF.

This clone was seen once. This sequence joins TRBV20-1 and TRBJ1-3; D is ambiguous. Germline V gives CDR1 DFQATT, CDR2 SNEGSKA (reference sequence). The CDR3 loop spans 12 amino acids. Trimming cost V 3 bases and J 4 bases, with 7 bases left between them. The CDR3 region is CSASTAGNTIYF. In DNA form, the CDR3 reads TGCAGTGCTAGTACCGCGGGAAACACCATATATTTT.

The V and J genes are TRBV10-1 and TRBJ2-1, with D possibly matching TRBD1 (5 bases). The CDR3 covers 13 residues. V lost 0 bases and J 12 bases, leaving 12 bases between the germline ends. CDR1 is WNHNN, CDR2 SYGVQD, per germline (reference sequence). CDR3 coding DNA: TGCGCCAGCAGTGAGTCTAGGATAGGGGTGCAGTTCTTC. Protein: CASSESRIGVQFF.

This CDR3 reads CASSFYFGLAGGNEQFF. The CDR3 coding sequence is TGCGCCAGCAGCTTTTATTTCGGACTAGCGGGAGGCAATGAGCAGTTCTTC. The V and J genes are TRBV5-1 and TRBJ2-1; 14 bases map to TRBD2. Germline V gene lookup returns CDR1 SGHRS and CDR2 YFSETQ. V lost 2 bases, J lost 6 bases, and 7 bases stayed unmatched. The CDR3 contains 17 residues.

The chain employs TRBV5-1 and TRBJ2-5, with TRBD1 matching over 10 bases. This CDR3 comprises 14 residues. Germline V lookup: CDR1 SGHRS, CDR2 YFSETQ. V lost 6 bases, J lost 4 bases, and 6 bases stayed unmatched. The CDR3: CASKPGQGPETQYF. Here the CDR3 DNA reads TGCGCCAGCAAACCGGGACAGGGGCCAGAGACCCAGTACTTC.

J is TRBJ2-5 and V is TRBV7-7, with TRBD1 identical over 7 bases. Germline V gene data show CDR1 as SSHAT and CDR2 as FNYEAQ (reference sequence). CDR3 length: 16 residues. The junction had 8 bases not matched to a gene; V was cut back by 4 bases and J by 0 bases. The CDR3, as DNA: TGTGCCAGCAGCTCCGGGACAGAACTTTACCAAGAGACCCAGTACTTC. Residues: CASSSGTELYQETQYF.

The chain carries TRBV2 and TRBJ2-5; 7 nucleotides match TRBD1. V dropped 2 bases and J dropped 6; count of bases not matched to a gene: 15. The V gene's germline CDR1 is SNHLY and CDR2 FYNNEI. The CDR3 has 17 residues. This CDR3 reads CASSEQPTQDRQQTQYF. CDR3 DNA sequence: TGTGCCAGCAGTGAACAACCCACCCAGGACAGGCAGCAGACCCAGTACTTC.

This clone came up a few times. This chain connects TRBV7-9 to TRBJ1-1, with a tentative D call TRBD1 (5 bases). V gave up 4 bases and J gave up 8 bases, with 11 bases separating them. From germline, CDR1 is SEHNR and CDR2 FQNEAQ (reference sequence). The CDR3 spans 12 residues. CDR3 bases: TGTGCCAGCAGCTCCGGGACTTTAGAAGCTTTCTTT. Amino acid sequence: CASSSGTLEAFF.

This sequence joins TRBV9 and TRBJ2-1; a weak D match, TRBD2 (5 bases). V lost 4 bases to trimming and J lost 6 bases, with 14 bases between them. The CDR3 is 14 residues long. The germline gives CDR1 SGDLS, CDR2 YYNGEE. The CDR3 DNA reads as TGTGCCAGCAGCTCTAAAACCCGGGGCAATGAGCAGTTCTTC. This sequence encodes CASSSKTRGNEQFF.

For this clone: Other DNA sequences of this sample code for an identical CDR3. The chain recombines TRBV18 with TRBJ1-2, with 8 bases that match TRBD1. With V trimmed by 3 bases and J by 5 bases, 2 bases remained unmatched. Germline V gives CDR1 KGHSH, CDR2 LQKENI. The CDR3 extends over 13 amino acids. The CDR3 DNA sequence: TGTGCCAGCTCACCGGACAGGGAGTATGGCTACACCTTC. This codes for CASSPDREYGYTF.

This sequence joins TRBV4-3 and TRBJ1-5; D uncertain. The V gene lost 3 bases and the J gene lost 7 bases, with 10 bases spanning the gap. Germline V gene sequence: CDR1 LGHNA, CDR2 YSLEER. This CDR3 has 13 residues. This chain's CDR3 is CASSHAAGQPQHF. The CDR3 nucleotides read TGCGCCAGCAGCCATGCAGCAGGCCAGCCCCAGCATTTT.

The chain couples TRBV25-1 to TRBJ1-2, with 7 bases aligning to TRBD1. The V gene end was trimmed by 4 bases and the J gene end by 5 bases; junction bases not matched to a gene: 10. Looked up from germline, CDR1 is MGHDK and CDR2 is SYGVNS. The CDR3 extends over 15 amino acids. CDR3 sequence: CASSGTTGQRYGYTF. The CDR3 DNA sequence: TGTGCCAGCAGTGGAACGACGGGACAGAGGTATGGCTACACCTTC.

CDR3 DNA: TGTGCCAGCAGCTCGACAGGGAGATCCACTGAAGCTTTCTTT. Translation: CASSSTGRSTEAFF. The chain has TRBV7-3 and TRBJ1-1; TRBD1 matches at 7 bases. V trimming: 4 bases; J trimming: 4 bases; junction bases outside the gene matches: 6. The germline V gene encodes CDR1 SGHTA and CDR2 FQGTGA. The CDR3 runs 14 residues.

CDR3 loop: CASSFGQSTNEKLFF. CDR3 sequence (DNA): TGTGCCAGCAGCTTCGGACAGTCAACTAATGAAAAACTGTTTTTT. The chain recombines TRBV7-9 with TRBJ1-4; weak D call: TRBD1 (6 bases). The ends were cut back, 3 bases at V and 0 bases at J, with 8 bases in the middle. The CDR3 totals 15 residues. Germline CDR1 SEHNR, CDR2 FQNEAQ (reference sequence).

The chain links TRBV12-3 or TRBV12-4 to TRBJ1-5; a weak D match, TRBD1 (6 bases). Trimming cost V 6 bases and J 3 bases, with 9 bases left between them. CDR3 length equals 13 residues. This chain's CDR3 is CASSGQHNQPQHF. In nucleotides, the CDR3 is TGTGCCAGCAGCGGACAGCACAATCAGCCCCAGCATTTT.

J is TRBJ1-6 and V is TRBV7-9; D is undetermined. This CDR3 contains 14 residues. V lost 2 bases and J lost 8, with 10 bases in between. Looked up from germline, CDR1 is SEHNR and CDR2 is FQNEAQ (reference sequence). DNA for the CDR3: TGTGCCAGCAGCTTATCAGGATCGGATTCACCCCTCCACTTT. It is translated as CASSLSGSDSPLHF.

The chain employs TRBV28 and TRBJ1-6; D gene unclear. The CDR3 runs to 14 residues. Trimming shortened V by 2 bases and J by 10 bases, and 12 bases separated the two germline ends. The germline CDR1 and CDR2 sequences are MDHEN and SYDVKM. The CDR3 loop is CASSLVSLSSPLHF. The CDR3 bases are TGTGCCAGCAGTTTAGTTAGCTTATCCTCACCCCTCCACTTT.

The chain is built from TRBV18 and TRBJ1-5; a possible D gene is TRBD1 (5 bases). This CDR3 contains 16 residues. Germline V lookup: CDR1 KGHSH, CDR2 LQKENI. Trimming took off 3 bases at V and 0 bases at J, with 12 bases between the two ends. CDR3 loop: CASSPTGAASNQPQHF. The DNA for the CDR3 is TGTGCCAGCTCACCGACTGGGGCGGCTAGCAATCAGCCCCAGCATTTT.

The chain carries TRBV19 and TRBJ1-2, with TRBD1 matching over 7 bases. V shed 7 bases, J shed 3 bases, and the junction held 5 bases outside the gene matches. This CDR3 has 13 residues. CDR1 is LNHDA, CDR2 SQIVND, per germline (reference sequence). The CDR3 region is CASTPDRDYGYTF. DNA of the CDR3: TGTGCCAGTACCCCCGACAGGGACTATGGCTACACCTTC.

The gene calls are TRBV9 and TRBJ1-2; 7 nucleotides agree with TRBD1. Germline V gene sequence: CDR1 SGDLS, CDR2 YYNGEE. The CDR3 is 15 residues long. Unmatched junction bases numbered 9, after V lost 3 bases and J lost 4 bases. The CDR3 is CASSAGTALGYGYTF. The CDR3 nucleotides are TGTGCCAGCAGCGCCGGGACAGCTCTCGGCTATGGCTACACCTTC.

The gene calls are TRBV7-3 and TRBJ2-1; 12 nucleotides agree with TRBD2. The CDR3 is 15 residues long. Per the germline V gene, CDR1 is SGHTA and CDR2 is FQGTGA. V was pared by 5 bases and J by 6 bases, with 5 bases of the junction left unmatched. The CDR3: CASSQTSGSANEQFF. CDR3 sequence (DNA): TGTGCCAGCAGCCAGACTAGCGGGAGCGCCAATGAGCAGTTCTTC.

The CDR3 region is CASSQESQGAGELFF. DNA for the CDR3: TGCGCCAGCAGCCAAGAATCCCAGGGGGCAGGGGAGCTGTTTTTT. The chain recombines TRBV4-3 with TRBJ2-2, with 8 bases aligning to TRBD1. CDR1 and CDR2 (germline): LGHNA, YSLEER. V lost 0 bases to trimming and J lost 8 bases; unmatched junction nucleotides: 5. There are 15 residues in the CDR3.

This chain joins TRBV24-1 and TRBJ2-5; 8 bases fit TRBD1. V gave up 4 bases and J gave up 2 bases; unmatched junction bases: 8. Germline loops: CDR1 KGHDR, CDR2 SFDVKD. The CDR3 contains 16 residues. This CDR3 is CATSESGTGVQETQYF. For the CDR3, the DNA is TGTGCCACCAGTGAGTCCGGGACAGGAGTACAAGAGACCCAGTACTTC.

The chain is built from TRBV6-2 or TRBV6-3 and TRBJ2-7, with TRBD2 as a possible D gene (6 bases). CDR3 length: 12 residues. CDR1 and CDR2 from the germline V gene are MNHEY and SVGEGT. In nucleotides, the CDR3 is TGTGCCAGCAGTAACCCTACCCGGGAGCAGTGCGTC. Amino acid sequence: CASSNPTREQCV.

This chain connects TRBV11-1 to TRBJ2-5; D is perhaps TRBD2 (6 bases). This CDR3 has 15 residues. V was trimmed by 6 bases and J by 5 bases, leaving 19 bases between them. Germline-derived CDR1 and CDR2 are SGHAT and FQDESV (reference sequence). The CDR3 DNA follows: TGTGCCAGCAGTAGACGGGACTCTCGGGGGGAGACCCAGTACTTC. This codes for CASSRRDSRGETQYF.

This clone was observed a single time. The V call is TRBV6-2 or TRBV6-3, the J call TRBJ2-7; TRBD2 matches at 11 bases. Germline V lookup: CDR1 MNHEY, CDR2 SVGEGT. Trimming took 2 bases from V and 2 from J; bases not matched to a gene: 14. The CDR3 spans 19 residues. CDR3 coding DNA: TGTGCCAGCAGTTACCCATCGGGGCTAGCGGGGGGTCTTCCCTACGAGCAGTACGTC. As protein: CASSYPSGLAGGLPYEQYV.